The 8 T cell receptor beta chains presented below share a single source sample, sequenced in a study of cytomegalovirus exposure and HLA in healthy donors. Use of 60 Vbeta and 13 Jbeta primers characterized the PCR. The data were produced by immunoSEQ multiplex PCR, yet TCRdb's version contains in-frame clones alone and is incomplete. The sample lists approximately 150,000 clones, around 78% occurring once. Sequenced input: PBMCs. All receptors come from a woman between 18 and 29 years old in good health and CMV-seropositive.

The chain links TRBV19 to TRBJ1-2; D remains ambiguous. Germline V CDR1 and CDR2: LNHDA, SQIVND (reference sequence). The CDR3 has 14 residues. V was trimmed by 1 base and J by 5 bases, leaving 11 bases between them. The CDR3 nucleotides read TGTGCCAGTAGTATAGCGCCCGGGTTTTATGGCTACACCTTC. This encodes CASSIAPGFYGYTF.

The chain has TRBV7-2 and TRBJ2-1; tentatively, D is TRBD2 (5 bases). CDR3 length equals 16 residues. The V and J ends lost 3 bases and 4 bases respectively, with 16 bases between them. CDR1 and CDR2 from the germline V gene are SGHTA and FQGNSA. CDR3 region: CASSFAPDSAYNEQFF. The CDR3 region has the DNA TGTGCCAGCAGCTTTGCCCCGGACTCGGCTTACAATGAGCAGTTCTTC.

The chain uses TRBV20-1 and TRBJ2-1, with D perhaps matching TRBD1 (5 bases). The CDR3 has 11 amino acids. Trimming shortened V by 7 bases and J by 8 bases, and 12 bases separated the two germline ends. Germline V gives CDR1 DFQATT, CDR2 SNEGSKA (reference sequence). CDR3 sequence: CSGTKEYEQFF. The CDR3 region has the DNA TGCAGTGGGACAAAGGAGTATGAGCAGTTCTTC.

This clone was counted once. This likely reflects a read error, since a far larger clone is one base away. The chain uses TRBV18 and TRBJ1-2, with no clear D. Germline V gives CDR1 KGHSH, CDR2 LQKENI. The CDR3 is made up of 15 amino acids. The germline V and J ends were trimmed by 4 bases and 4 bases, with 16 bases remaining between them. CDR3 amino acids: CASSLNPTRSYGYTF. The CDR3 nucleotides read TGTGCCAGCTCACTTAACCCGACACGGTCCTATGGCTACACCTTC.

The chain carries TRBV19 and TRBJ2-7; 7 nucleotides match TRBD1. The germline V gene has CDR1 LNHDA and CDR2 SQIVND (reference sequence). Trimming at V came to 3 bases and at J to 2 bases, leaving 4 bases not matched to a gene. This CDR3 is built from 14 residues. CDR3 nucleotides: TGTGCCAGTAGTATGCGAGGACAGGCCTACGAGCAGTACTTC. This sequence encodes CASSMRGQAYEQYF.

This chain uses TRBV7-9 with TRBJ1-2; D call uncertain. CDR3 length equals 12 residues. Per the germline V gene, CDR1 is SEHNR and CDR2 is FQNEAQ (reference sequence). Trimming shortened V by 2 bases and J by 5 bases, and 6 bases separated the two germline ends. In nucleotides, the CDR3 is TGTGCCAGCAGCTTACTACAGTATGGCTACACCTTC. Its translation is CASSLLQYGYTF.

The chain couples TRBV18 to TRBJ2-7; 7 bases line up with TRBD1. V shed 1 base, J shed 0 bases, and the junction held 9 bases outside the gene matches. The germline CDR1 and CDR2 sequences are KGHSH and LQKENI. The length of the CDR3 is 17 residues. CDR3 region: CASSPLGQPTSSYEQYF. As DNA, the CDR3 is TGTGCCAGCTCACCACTGGGACAGCCAACGAGCTCCTACGAGCAGTACTTC.

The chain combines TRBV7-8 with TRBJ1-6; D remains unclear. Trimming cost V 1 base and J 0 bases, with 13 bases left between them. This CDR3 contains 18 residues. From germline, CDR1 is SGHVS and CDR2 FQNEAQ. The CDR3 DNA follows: TGTGCCAGCAGCTTAGAAGGCGGCCCGAGCTCCTATAATTCACCCCTCCACTTT. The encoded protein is CASSLEGGPSSYNSPLHF.